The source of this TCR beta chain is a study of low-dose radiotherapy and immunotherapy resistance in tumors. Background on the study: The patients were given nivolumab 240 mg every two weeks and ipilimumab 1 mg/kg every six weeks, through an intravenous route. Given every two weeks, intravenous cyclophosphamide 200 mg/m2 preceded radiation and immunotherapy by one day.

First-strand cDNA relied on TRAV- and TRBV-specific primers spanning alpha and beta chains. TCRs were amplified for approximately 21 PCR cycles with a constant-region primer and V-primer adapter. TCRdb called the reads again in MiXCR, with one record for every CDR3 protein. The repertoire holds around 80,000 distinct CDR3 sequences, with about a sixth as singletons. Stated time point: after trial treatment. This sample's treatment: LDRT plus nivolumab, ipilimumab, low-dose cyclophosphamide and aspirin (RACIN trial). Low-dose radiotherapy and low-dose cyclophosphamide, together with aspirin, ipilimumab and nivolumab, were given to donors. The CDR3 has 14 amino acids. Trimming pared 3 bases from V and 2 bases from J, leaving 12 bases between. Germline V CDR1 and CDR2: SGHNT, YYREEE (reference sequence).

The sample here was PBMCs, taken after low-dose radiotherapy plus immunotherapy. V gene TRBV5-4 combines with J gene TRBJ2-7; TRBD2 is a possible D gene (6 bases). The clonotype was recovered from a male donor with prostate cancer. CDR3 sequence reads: CASSSGLGPYEQYF. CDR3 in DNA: TGTGCCAGCAGCTCGGGACTCGGTCCCTACGAGCAGTACTTC.